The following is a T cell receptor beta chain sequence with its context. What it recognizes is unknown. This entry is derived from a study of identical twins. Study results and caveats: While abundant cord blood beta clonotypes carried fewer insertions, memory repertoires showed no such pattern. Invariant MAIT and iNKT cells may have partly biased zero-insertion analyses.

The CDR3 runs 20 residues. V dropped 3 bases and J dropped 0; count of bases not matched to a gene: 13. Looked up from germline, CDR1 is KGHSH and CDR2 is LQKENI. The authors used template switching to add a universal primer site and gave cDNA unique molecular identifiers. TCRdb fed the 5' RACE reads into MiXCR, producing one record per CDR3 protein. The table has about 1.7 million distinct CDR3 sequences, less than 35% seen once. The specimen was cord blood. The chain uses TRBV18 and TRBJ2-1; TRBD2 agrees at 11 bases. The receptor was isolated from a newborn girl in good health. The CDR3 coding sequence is TGTGCCAGCTCACCCTGGACTAGCGGGTACGGCAAGAGCTCCTACAATGAGCAGTTCTTC. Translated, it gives CASSPWTSGYGKSSYNEQFF.